The 29 T cell receptor beta chains below come from one sample, sequenced in a study of T cells after yellow fever vaccination. MiXCR, run by TCRdb on the 5' RACE reads, gives a single entry per CDR3 protein. This table has around 500,000 distinct CDR3 sequences, 21% appearing once. The sample was PBMCs, taken about 21 days after the first yellow fever vaccination. These receptors were taken from a man in his late teens or twenties who received the YFV17D yellow fever vaccine.

J is TRBJ1-1 and V is TRBV12-3 or TRBV12-4; 11 positions agree with TRBD1. The length of the CDR3 is 13 residues. Trimming removed 6 bases from V and 6 bases from J; junction bases left unmatched: 3. Here the CDR3 reads CASRGTGGAEAFF. As DNA, the CDR3 is TGTGCCAGCAGGGGGACAGGGGGTGCTGAAGCTTTCTTT.

This clonotype was observed at least ten times. The chain couples TRBV5-1 to TRBJ2-2; D call uncertain. The CDR3 runs to 11 residues. With 3 bases removed from V and 7 bases from J, the gap between germline ends came to 4 bases. CDR1 and CDR2 from the germline V gene are SGHRS and YFSETQ. As DNA, the CDR3 is TGCGCCAGCAGCTCGGGCGGGGAGCTGTTTTTT. It yields the protein CASSSGGELFF.

This clonotype was seen a few times. This sequence joins TRBV6-2 or TRBV6-3 and TRBJ2-2; 8 nucleotides agree with TRBD1. The CDR3 extends over 14 amino acids. Germline CDR1 reads MNHEY; CDR2 reads SVGEGT. V trimming: 10 bases; J trimming: 2 bases; junction bases outside the gene matches: 6. In DNA form, the CDR3 reads TGTGCCACGAAACAGGGGGAAAACACCGGGGAGCTGTTTTTT. This translates into CATKQGENTGELFF.

V usage is TRBV27 and J usage is TRBJ2-3; no reliable D call. Per the germline V gene, CDR1 is MNHEY and CDR2 is SMNVEV (reference sequence). This CDR3 spans 13 amino acids. V lost 10 bases, J lost 1 base, and 12 bases lay in between. CDR3 coding DNA: TGTGCCACCAAGCTACCAGGCACAGATACGCAGTATTTT. Residues: CATKLPGTDTQYF.

The CDR3 DNA follows: TGCAGTGCTAGGGACTCAATCCACAATGAGCAGTTCTTC. Its protein product is CSARDSIHNEQFF. The chain uses TRBV20-1 and TRBJ2-1; possibly TRBD2 for D (5 bases). V lost 3 bases and J 5 bases, leaving 11 bases between the germline ends. Germline values: CDR1 DFQATT, CDR2 SNEGSKA (reference sequence). The CDR3 totals 13 residues.

This clonotype was seen a handful of times. The genes are TRBV4-2 and TRBJ1-5; D is unresolved. Germline CDR1 LGHNA, CDR2 YNFKEQ. CDR3 length: 14 amino acids. V dropped 1 base and J dropped 3 bases, with 7 bases sitting between them. This chain's CDR3 is CASSQGRNNQPQHF. For the CDR3, the DNA is TGTGCCAGCAGCCAAGGACGGAACAATCAGCCCCAGCATTTT.

In this sample, this clonotype turned up many times. The chain couples TRBV10-3 to TRBJ2-3; D is possibly TRBD2 (7 bases). Germline V lookup: CDR1 ENHRY, CDR2 SYGVKD. The CDR3 runs to 18 residues. Trimming cost V 6 bases and J 6 bases, with 28 bases left between them. CDR3 nucleotides: TGTGCCATCAGCCTGGGGGGGCTTCGAGCGGGGAGGGCGGATACGCAGTATTTT. It encodes CAISLGGLRAGRADTQYF.

This clonotype was observed a few times. The rearrangement joins TRBV5-1 to TRBJ1-2; D not resolved. CDR1 SGHRS and CDR2 YFSETQ come from the germline V gene. Trimming took 1 base from V and 8 from J, leaving 9 bases between them. This CDR3 is built from 12 residues. The CDR3 DNA sequence: TGCGCCAGCAGCTTGCGAGGGATGGGCTACACCTTC. It translates to CASSLRGMGYTF.

This clonotype was observed a handful of times. The chain uses TRBV7-2 and TRBJ2-1, with D possibly being TRBD2 (5 bases). V gave up 1 base and J gave up 9 bases, with 16 bases separating them. Germline lookup yields CDR1 SGHTA and CDR2 FQGNSA. This CDR3 comprises 15 residues. As DNA, the CDR3 is TGTGCCAGCAGCTTAGGTACAGTGGTTGGGAGTGAGCAGTTCTTC. This encodes CASSLGTVVGSEQFF.

The chain joins TRBV6-2 or TRBV6-3 to TRBJ2-7, with D perhaps TRBD2 (5 bases). The germline V and J ends were trimmed by 2 bases and 7 bases, with 12 bases remaining between them. CDR1 is MNHEY, CDR2 SVGEGT, per germline. This CDR3 is built from 13 residues. This chain's CDR3 is CASSYHRGPEQYV. The CDR3 nucleotides read TGTGCCAGCAGTTACCATCGGGGTCCGGAGCAGTACGTC.

This clonotype has a handful of counts. This sequence joins TRBV12-3 or TRBV12-4 and TRBJ2-4; TRBD2 might be the D (5 bases). V lost 7 bases and J 8 bases, leaving 9 bases between the germline ends. This CDR3 region has 11 residues. CDR3 DNA sequence: TGTGCCAGCACTGCCGGGGACATTCAGTACTTC. Its protein is CASTAGDIQYF.

This clonotype was recorded only once. V usage is TRBV10-2 and J usage is TRBJ2-7; D call uncertain. The CDR3 consists of 11 residues. Germline V gene sequence: CDR1 WSHSY, CDR2 SAAADI. The V end lost 4 bases, the J end lost 2 bases, and 3 bases lay between the germline ends. CDR3 protein: CASSVAYEQYF. The CDR3, as DNA: TGCGCCAGCAGTGTTGCCTACGAGCAGTACTTC.

The rearrangement links TRBV7-8 to TRBJ2-1; D call uncertain. The CDR3 contains 10 residues. Germline V lookup: CDR1 SGHVS, CDR2 FQNEAQ. V was trimmed by 5 bases and J by 10 bases, leaving 6 bases between them. CDR3 coding DNA: TGTGCCAGCAGCCTGAAAGAGCAGTTCTTC. It codes for CASSLKEQFF.

J is TRBJ1-5 and V is TRBV3-1; D gene unclear. This CDR3 contains 13 residues. CDR1 and CDR2 (germline): LGHDT, YNNKEL (reference sequence). V lost 0 bases and J lost 3, with 3 bases in between. In DNA form, the CDR3 reads TGTGCCAGCAGCCAAGAAGACAATCAGCCCCAGCATTTT. This gives the protein CASSQEDNQPQHF.

This clonotype was seen more than once but under ten times. This sequence joins TRBV9 and TRBJ1-1, with D maybe TRBD1 (6 bases). The CDR3 length is 14 residues. V was clipped by 4 bases and J by 0 bases, with 10 bases between them. Germline V gene sequence: CDR1 SGDLS, CDR2 YYNGEE. The DNA for the CDR3 is TGTGCCAGCAGCTCGGGACACCTGAACACTGAAGCTTTCTTT. Translated, it gives CASSSGHLNTEAFF.

The chain employs TRBV18 and TRBJ1-5; tentative D call: TRBD1 (5 bases). This CDR3 comprises 15 residues. In germline, CDR1 is KGHSH, CDR2 LQKENI. Trimming pared 3 bases from V and 0 bases from J, leaving 9 bases between. Here the CDR3 reads CASSPEGHSNQPQHF. CDR3 nucleotide sequence: TGTGCCAGCTCACCGGAAGGACATAGCAATCAGCCCCAGCATTTT. The whole variable domain, remainder taken from reference TRBV18 and TRBJ1-5, is NAGVMQNPRHLVRRRGQEARLRCSPMKGHSHVYWYRQLPEEGLKFMVYLQKENIIDESGMPKERFSAEFPKEGPSILRIQQVVRGDSAAYFCASSPEGHSNQPQHFGDGTRLSIL.

V gene TRBV15 combines with J gene TRBJ2-1, with D tentatively TRBD2 (6 bases). Between the trimmed V and J ends, which lost 0 bases and 3 bases, there was a span of 12 bases. The CDR3 has 16 residues. Germline loops: CDR1 LNHNV, CDR2 YYDKDF (reference sequence). In nucleotides, the CDR3 is TGTGCCACCAGCAGAGATCGGGATAGCGGCTACAATGAGCAGTTCTTC. Encoded protein: CATSRDRDSGYNEQFF.

This clonotype was counted between two and nine times. This chain connects TRBV12-3 or TRBV12-4 to TRBJ2-1; 7 bases align to TRBD1. Unmatched junction bases numbered 10, after V lost 3 bases and J lost 5 bases. The CDR3 contains 16 residues. CDR3 sequence (DNA): TGTGCCAGCAGTTTTTTTCTACAGGGGAAACACAATGAGCAGTTCTTC. Its protein is CASSFFLQGKHNEQFF.

This chain uses TRBV12-3 or TRBV12-4 with TRBJ2-3; D unresolved. This CDR3 is built from 14 residues. Trimming took 6 bases from V and 1 from J, leaving 11 bases between them. This CDR3 reads CASSTVAGTDTQYF. The CDR3 nucleotides are TGTGCCAGCAGCACAGTGGCGGGCACAGATACGCAGTATTTT.

The CDR3 DNA is TGTGCCATCAGTCCACGGGGCAGCCCCACCGGGGAGCTGTTTTTT. Translating gives CAISPRGSPTGELFF. J is TRBJ2-2 and V is TRBV10-3; TRBD1 or TRBD2 may be the D gene (5 bases each). V was pared by 5 bases and J by 4 bases, with 14 bases between. There are 15 residues in the CDR3. Per germline, CDR1 ENHRY and CDR2 SYGVKD.

The V call is TRBV20-1, the J call TRBJ1-2, with 8 nucleotides matching TRBD1. This CDR3 is built from 12 residues. Germline V gene lookup returns CDR1 DFQATT and CDR2 SNEGSKA (reference sequence). V was clipped by 6 bases and J by 7 bases; unmatched bases: 7. CDR3 bases: TGCAGTGCCCTCGGACAGGGAGTTGGCTACACCTTC. Translated, it gives CSALGQGVGYTF.

V is TRBV4-2 and J is TRBJ1-2; D gene uncertain. The V gene lost 0 bases and the J gene lost 7 bases, with 6 bases spanning the gap. This CDR3 region has 12 residues. In germline, CDR1 is LGHNA, CDR2 YNFKEQ. CDR3 sequence (DNA): TGTGCCAGCAGCCAAGATCAATTTGGCTACACCTTC. Encoded protein: CASSQDQFGYTF.

The chain has TRBV20-1 and TRBJ2-5; possibly TRBD2 for D (6 bases). V was pared by 5 bases and J by 4 bases, with 8 bases between. The CDR3 consists of 11 residues. Germline CDR1 reads DFQATT; CDR2 reads SNEGSKA (reference sequence). The CDR3 DNA sequence: TGCAGTGCTTGGAGGGGAGAGACCCAGTACTTC. Translating gives CSAWRGETQYF.

This clonotype occurred a few times. The V and J genes are TRBV7-9 and TRBJ2-7, with 9 positions matching TRBD2. The CDR3 extends over 15 amino acids. J lost 5 bases, V lost 3 bases, and 8 bases had no gene match. Germline V lookup: CDR1 SEHNR, CDR2 FQNEAQ (reference sequence). CDR3: CASSFSGGTVDEQYF. The DNA for the CDR3 is TGTGCCAGCAGCTTTAGCGGGGGCACGGTGGACGAGCAGTACTTC.

This chain uses TRBV20-1 with TRBJ1-2; no clear D. There are 11 residues in the CDR3. The germline gives CDR1 DFQATT, CDR2 SNEGSKA (reference sequence). Trimming stripped 3 bases from V and 7 bases from J, with 9 bases between. In DNA form, the CDR3 reads TGCAGTGCTAGTGGCACCGGTGGCTACACCTTC. Amino acid sequence: CSASGTGGYTF.

This clonotype was recorded a few times. The chain couples TRBV27 to TRBJ2-7; 9 bases match TRBD1. There are 14 residues in the CDR3. Germline V gene data show CDR1 as MNHEY and CDR2 as SMNVEV (reference sequence). V lost 3 bases and J lost 4; bases outside the gene matches: 4. The CDR3 sequence: CASSFTGTGYEQYF. The CDR3 DNA reads TGTGCCAGCAGTTTCACCGGGACAGGGTACGAGCAGTACTTC.

This chain connects TRBV4-3 to TRBJ2-1; 8 bases map to TRBD2. Trimming took 0 bases from V and 6 from J; bases not matched to a gene: 4. The CDR3 runs 15 residues. The germline gives CDR1 LGHNA, CDR2 YSLEER. The DNA of the CDR3 is TGCGCCAGCAGCCAAGAGCGGGGGGTCCCCAATGAGCAGTTCTTC. Its translation is CASSQERGVPNEQFF.

The V and J genes are TRBV5-4 and TRBJ2-6, with D perhaps being TRBD1 or TRBD2 (6 bases each). The ends were cut back, 5 bases at V and 0 bases at J, with 12 bases in the middle. Germline lookup yields CDR1 SGHNT and CDR2 YYREEE (reference sequence). The CDR3 contains 16 residues. CDR3 bases: TGTGCCAGCAGTGCAGGAGGGGGCTCTGGGGCCAACGTCCTGACTTTC. It encodes CASSAGGGSGANVLTF.

This clonotype came up a few times. CDR3 in amino acids: CASSPHGSGPQHF. CDR3 sequence (DNA): TGTGCCAGCAGCCCACACGGGTCGGGGCCCCAGCATTTT. V and J are TRBV7-2 and TRBJ1-5; D remains unclear. Deletions cut 5 bases from V and 9 bases from J, with 14 bases between. The CDR3 has 13 amino acids. Germline V gives CDR1 SGHTA, CDR2 FQGNSA.